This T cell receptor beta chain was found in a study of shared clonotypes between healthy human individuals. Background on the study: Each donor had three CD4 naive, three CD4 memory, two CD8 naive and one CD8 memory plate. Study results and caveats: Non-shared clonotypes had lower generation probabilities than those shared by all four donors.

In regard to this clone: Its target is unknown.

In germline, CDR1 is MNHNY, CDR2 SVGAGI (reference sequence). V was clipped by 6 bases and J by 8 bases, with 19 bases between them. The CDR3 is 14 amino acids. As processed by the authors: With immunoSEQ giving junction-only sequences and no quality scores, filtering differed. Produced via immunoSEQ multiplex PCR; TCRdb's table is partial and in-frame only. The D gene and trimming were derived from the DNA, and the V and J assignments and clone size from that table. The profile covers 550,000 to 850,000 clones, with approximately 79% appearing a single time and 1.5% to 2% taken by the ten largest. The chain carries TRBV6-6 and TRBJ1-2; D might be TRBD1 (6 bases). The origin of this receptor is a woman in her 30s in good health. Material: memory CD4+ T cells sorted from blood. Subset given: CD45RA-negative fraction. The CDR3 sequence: CASSYNIQGNGYTF. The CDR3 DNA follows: TGTGCCAGCAGCTACAACATACAGGGTAACGGCTACACCTTC.